The present T cell receptor (beta chain) was sequenced within a study of T cell clones after liver transplantation. Study-wide background: Post-transplant blood was tracked for graft-donor-reactive T cell clones identified in a pre-transplant mixed lymphocyte reaction. Without induction therapy, subjects received standard immunosuppression until 12-24 months post-transplant.

Clones were sequenced by immunoSEQ multiplex PCR, and TCRdb holds only the in-frame ones, with some missing. This sample carries roughly 100,000 clones, roughly 80% of them seen once, and the ten largest clones take 0.99%. The germline V gene encodes CDR1 SEHNR and CDR2 FQNEAQ (reference sequence). Between the trimmed V and J ends, which lost 5 bases and 3 bases, there was a span of 16 bases. The CDR3 is made up of 15 amino acids. The sample consisted of CD4+ T cells from blood, taken before liver transplant. The clonotype comes from a human donor who received a liver transplant. This chain connects TRBV7-9 to TRBJ1-1; D possibly corresponds to TRBD1 (5 bases). CDR3 DNA: TGTGCCAGCAGCCTGGGAAAGGGGCGGCACACTGAAGCTTTCTTT. It codes for CASSLGKGRHTEAFF.